A single sample gave rise to the 5 T cell receptor beta chains below, sequenced in a study of T-cell reconstitution after alpha-beta-depleted transplantation in children. For TCRbeta, the library was prepared with unique molecular identifiers. One entry per CDR3 protein results from TCRdb running MiXCR on the PCR reads. The sample records some 200,000 distinct CDR3 sequences, 11% being singletons. The sample here was PBMCs, taken before TCRalphabeta/CD19-depleted stem cell transplant. These receptors came from a child less than two years old with acute myeloid leukemia, due to receive a stem cell transplant.

This clonotype was counted many times. This rearrangement joins TRBV5-1 to TRBJ2-1; no definite D call. The germline CDR1 and CDR2 sequences are SGHRS and YFSETQ. The CDR3 runs to 17 residues. V was cut by 0 bases and J by 0 bases, with 13 bases left in between. Here the CDR3 reads CASSLGGILSSYNEQFF. The DNA of the CDR3 is TGCGCCAGCAGCTTGGGAGGAATACTGAGCTCCTACAATGAGCAGTTCTTC.

This clonotype was detected many times. The rearrangement joins TRBV20-1 to TRBJ2-1, with 8 bases identical to TRBD2. The junction had 5 bases not matched to a gene; V was cut back by 4 bases and J by 0 bases. CDR3 size: 15 residues. Germline V gene data show CDR1 as DFQATT and CDR2 as SNEGSKA (reference sequence). The CDR3 DNA reads as TGCAGTGCTAACATCGGGACTAGCTCCTACAATGAGCAGTTCTTC. Its protein product is CSANIGTSSYNEQFF.

The chain is built from TRBV5-1 and TRBJ1-2; weak D call: TRBD1 (5 bases). The CDR3 length is 18 residues. Trimming removed 1 base from V and 0 bases from J, with 19 bases in between. Germline V gene lookup returns CDR1 SGHRS and CDR2 YFSETQ. CDR3 in DNA: TGCGCCAGCAGCTTGTCGACAGTCTTAGAGGGCGCTAACTATGGCTACACCTTC. Translation gives CASSLSTVLEGANYGYTF.

The sample holds many counts of this clonotype. The rearrangement links TRBV10-3 to TRBJ1-1, with 8 bases aligning to TRBD1. This CDR3 spans 17 amino acids. Germline V gives CDR1 ENHRY, CDR2 SYGVKD. The ends lost 0 bases at V and 4 bases at J; junction bases unmatched: 10. The CDR3 DNA follows: TGTGCCATCAGTGAGTCGTCGGACAGGGTATTGGTCACTGAAGCTTTCTTT. Encoded protein: CAISESSDRVLVTEAFF.

On this clonotype: A much larger clone is a single base away; this may be a read error. The chain recombines TRBV5-1 with TRBJ2-1; TRBD1 matches at 9 bases. The CDR3 totals 15 residues. Germline values: CDR1 SGHRS, CDR2 YFSETQ. The V and J ends lost 4 bases and 6 bases, in that order; junction bases with no gene match: 8. CDR3 sequence reads: CASSAWDRVGNEQFF. DNA of the CDR3: TGCGCCAGCAGCGCCTGGGACAGGGTTGGCAATGAGCAGTTCTTC. The full variable domain, in which reference TRBV5-1 and TRBJ2-1 provide the parts outside the CDR3, is KAGVTQTPRYLIKTRGQQVTLSCSPISGHRSVSWYQQTPGQGLQFLFEYFSETQRNKGNFPGRFSGRQFSNSRSEMNVSTLELGDSALYLCASSAWDRVGNEQFFGPGTRLTVL.